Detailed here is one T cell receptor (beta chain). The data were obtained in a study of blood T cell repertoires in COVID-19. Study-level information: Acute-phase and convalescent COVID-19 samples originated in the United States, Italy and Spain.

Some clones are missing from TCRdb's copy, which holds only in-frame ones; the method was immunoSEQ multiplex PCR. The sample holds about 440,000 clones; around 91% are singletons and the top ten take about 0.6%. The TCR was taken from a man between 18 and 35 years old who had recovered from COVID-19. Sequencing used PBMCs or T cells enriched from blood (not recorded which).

CDR3 DNA sequence: TGTGCCAGCAGTGAAACCATAGCTTCACCCCTCCACTTT. Its translation is CASSETIASPLHF. V and J are TRBV6-1 and TRBJ1-6; no reliable D call. Per the germline V gene, CDR1 is MNHNS and CDR2 is SASEGT. V was shortened by 2 bases and J by 9 bases, with 8 bases between the two germline ends. This CDR3 has 13 residues.